The 8 T cell receptor beta chains below come from one sample, sequenced in a study of shared clonotypes between healthy human individuals. The table came from immunoSEQ multiplex PCR; TCRdb's copy has only in-frame clones and leaves some out. This table holds approximately 2,200,000 clones, approximately 94% found once. The naive CD8 subset, CD45RO-negative cells positively selected for CCR7, excluded terminally differentiated effector memory CD45RA+ cells. The sample consisted of naive CD8+ T cells from PBMCs. These receptor sequences come from a young man in good health. Some clones in this sample may be carry-over from other donors' samples.

Details on this clone: Other nucleotide sequences from this sample produce the same CDR3. This chain links TRBV7-9 with TRBJ2-7, with D possibly matching TRBD2 (5 bases). Looked up from germline, CDR1 is SEHNR and CDR2 is FQNEAQ (reference sequence). Trimming removed 2 bases at V and 1 base at J, with 9 bases between. The CDR3 extends over 14 amino acids. CDR3 nucleotides: TGTGCCAGCAGCTTACCCGGACTTTCCTACGAGCAGTACTTC. Encoded protein: CASSLPGLSYEQYF.

This chain uses TRBV27 with TRBJ1-2; D is ambiguous. The germline V and J ends were trimmed by 0 bases and 8 bases, with 16 bases remaining between them. CDR1 and CDR2 from the germline V gene are MNHEY and SMNVEV (reference sequence). This CDR3 spans 15 amino acids. The CDR3 protein is CASSLSTIPTEGYTF. The CDR3 coding sequence is TGTGCCAGCAGTTTATCCACAATCCCAACGGAGGGCTACACCTTC.

This rearrangement joins TRBV4-3 to TRBJ1-3; the D gene is possibly TRBD1 (5 bases). The V end was cut by 0 bases, the J end by 4 bases, with 16 bases between. The CDR3 covers 17 residues. Germline CDR1 reads LGHNA; CDR2 reads YSLEER. CDR3 loop: CASSQDPSWGSGNTIYF. As DNA, the CDR3 is TGCGCCAGCAGCCAAGATCCAAGTTGGGGGTCAGGAAACACCATATATTTT.

On this clone itself: This sample includes further DNA sequences coding for the same CDR3. This rearrangement joins TRBV27 to TRBJ1-5; a weak D match, TRBD1 (5 bases). CDR1 is MNHEY, CDR2 SMNVEV, per germline (reference sequence). Trimming cost V 0 bases and J 0 bases, with 9 bases left between them. The CDR3 spans 16 residues. The CDR3 here is CASSLSWGDSNQPQHF. In DNA form, the CDR3 reads TGTGCCAGCAGTTTATCGTGGGGGGATAGCAATCAGCCCCAGCATTTT.

This chain links TRBV27 with TRBJ2-1; TRBD2 agrees at 9 bases. The CDR3 runs to 14 residues. The V segment lost 6 bases and the J segment 6 bases; nucleotides outside the gene matches: 6. Germline V lookup: CDR1 MNHEY, CDR2 SMNVEV (reference sequence). In nucleotides, the CDR3 is TGTGCCAGCAGAATAGCGGGAGACGGCAATGAGCAGTTCTTC. Amino acids: CASRIAGDGNEQFF.

The rearrangement joins TRBV7-6 to TRBJ2-1; the D gene is possibly TRBD2 (5 bases). The CDR3 is 15 amino acids. Looked up from germline, CDR1 is SGHVS and CDR2 is FNYEAQ. Trimming took 1 base from V and 2 from J, leaving 9 bases between them. The DNA of the CDR3 is TGTGCCAGCAGCTTAGGAGGGCTGGCCTACAATGAGCAGTTCTTC. This sequence encodes CASSLGGLAYNEQFF.

The chain employs TRBV7-2 and TRBJ2-4; 10 nucleotides agree with TRBD2. The CDR3 has 17 amino acids. The V segment lost 7 bases and the J segment 2 bases; nucleotides outside the gene matches: 11. Germline CDR1 SGHTA, CDR2 FQGNSA. This CDR3 is CASTLTTSGRTKNIQYF. CDR3 bases: TGTGCCAGCACCCTAACGACTAGCGGGCGAACCAAAAACATTCAGTACTTC.

The rearrangement joins TRBV7-6 to TRBJ2-7; 10 bases are shared with TRBD2. The CDR3 runs to 15 residues. Trimming cost V 5 bases and J 0 bases; bases outside gene matches: 4. Germline V gene lookup returns CDR1 SGHVS and CDR2 FNYEAQ. The CDR3: CASSRTSGSSYEQYF. The DNA for the CDR3 is TGTGCCAGCAGCCGGACTAGCGGTTCCTCCTACGAGCAGTACTTC.